One and the same sample provided the 5 T cell receptor beta chains below, sequenced in a study of shared clonotypes between healthy human individuals. Positively selected for CCR7, the CD45RO-negative cells used as naive CD8 cells excluded terminally differentiated effector memory CD45RA+ cells. This table comes from immunoSEQ multiplex PCR, and its TCRdb copy is limited to in-frame clones, with some not included. The sample carries over 2,000,000 clones, 93% recorded once. Sequenced sample: naive CD8+ T cells from PBMCs. Source of these receptors: a man aged 18 to 35 in good health. Some clones in this sample may be carry-over from other donors' samples.

The rearrangement joins TRBV2 to TRBJ2-1, with 8 bases matching TRBD1. The V gene's germline CDR1 is SNHLY and CDR2 FYNNEI. Trimming took 2 bases from V and 12 from J; bases not matched to a gene: 15. This CDR3 region has 16 residues. CDR3: CASSEPGQEYPNVQFF. In DNA form, the CDR3 reads TGTGCCAGCAGTGAACCGGGACAGGAATACCCGAACGTGCAGTTCTTC. The entire variable domain, with the rest obtained from reference TRBV2 and TRBJ2-1, is as follows: EPEVTQTPSHQVTQMGQEVILRCVPISNHLYFYWYRQILGQKVEFLVSFYNNEISEKSEIFDDQFSVERPDGSNFTLKIRSTKLEDSAMYFCASSEPGQEYPNVQFFGPGTRLTVL.

The chain is built from TRBV7-9 and TRBJ2-7; D could derive from TRBD1 or TRBD2 (6 bases each). V dropped 1 base and J dropped 5 bases, with 9 bases sitting between them. The germline gives CDR1 SEHNR, CDR2 FQNEAQ (reference sequence). The CDR3 contains 13 residues. The CDR3 spells CASSLVGGDEQYF. The CDR3 region has the DNA TGTGCCAGCAGCTTAGTGGGGGGCGACGAGCAGTACTTC.

This sequence joins TRBV7-9 and TRBJ2-7; 8 bases match TRBD2. The CDR3 runs 15 residues. V shed 8 bases, J shed 2 bases, and the junction held 11 bases outside the gene matches. Germline values: CDR1 SEHNR, CDR2 FQNEAQ (reference sequence). The CDR3 region is CASGKGAGGTYEQYF. The CDR3 DNA reads as TGTGCCAGCGGAAAGGGTGCGGGAGGAACCTACGAGCAGTACTTC.

The chain uses TRBV7-2 and TRBJ2-3; possibly TRBD1 for D (6 bases). The germline gives CDR1 SGHTA, CDR2 FQGNSA. The V gene lost 1 base and the J gene lost 6 bases, with 8 bases spanning the gap. The CDR3 is made up of 13 amino acids. Here the CDR3 reads CASSLEGVDTQYF. DNA for the CDR3: TGTGCCAGCAGCTTAGAGGGGGTGGATACGCAGTATTTT.

The rearrangement uses TRBV9 and TRBJ1-1; no definite D call. The length of the CDR3 is 11 residues. V was pared by 4 bases and J by 6 bases, with 7 bases between. Germline lookup yields CDR1 SGDLS and CDR2 YYNGEE. CDR3 residues: CASSPLPEAFF. The CDR3 DNA follows: TGTGCCAGCAGCCCTCTTCCTGAAGCTTTCTTT.